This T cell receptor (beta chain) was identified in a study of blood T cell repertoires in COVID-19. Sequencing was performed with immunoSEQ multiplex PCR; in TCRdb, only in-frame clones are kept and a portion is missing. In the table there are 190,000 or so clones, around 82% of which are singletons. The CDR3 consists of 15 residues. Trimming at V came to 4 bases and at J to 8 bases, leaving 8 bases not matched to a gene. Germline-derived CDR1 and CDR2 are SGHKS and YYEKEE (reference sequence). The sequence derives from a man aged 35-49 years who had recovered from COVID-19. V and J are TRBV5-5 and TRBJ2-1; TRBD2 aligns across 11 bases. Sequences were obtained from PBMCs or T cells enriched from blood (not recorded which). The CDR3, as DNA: TGTGCCAGCAGCCGCATAGCGGGGGGGCCCGATGAGCAGTTCTTC. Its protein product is CASSRIAGGPDEQFF.